This T cell receptor (beta chain) was found in a study of cytomegalovirus exposure and HLA in healthy donors. General study results and limits: TCR sequences were mostly rare, though some public TCRs occurred in many donors.

Clones were read by immunoSEQ multiplex PCR, and TCRdb kept only the in-frame ones, dropping some. Counted here are tens of thousands of clones, 90% occurring once; the ten biggest clones make up around 1.1%. On this clone itself: Its matching antigen is unknown.

The donors were part of the approximately 120-subject validation cohort, which stood apart from the roughly 670-subject first cohort. The ends were cut back, 3 bases at V and 3 bases at J, with 9 bases in the middle. The CDR3 has 14 residues. The germline gives CDR1 MDHEN, CDR2 SYDVKM. The chain combines TRBV28 with TRBJ1-5; unclear D gene. The source is a man in his late teens or twenties in good health and CMV-seronegative. The sequencing sample was made of PBMCs. CDR3 sequence reads: CASSLFESNQPQHF. The CDR3 region has the DNA TGTGCCAGCAGTTTGTTTGAGTCCAATCAGCCCCAGCATTTT.